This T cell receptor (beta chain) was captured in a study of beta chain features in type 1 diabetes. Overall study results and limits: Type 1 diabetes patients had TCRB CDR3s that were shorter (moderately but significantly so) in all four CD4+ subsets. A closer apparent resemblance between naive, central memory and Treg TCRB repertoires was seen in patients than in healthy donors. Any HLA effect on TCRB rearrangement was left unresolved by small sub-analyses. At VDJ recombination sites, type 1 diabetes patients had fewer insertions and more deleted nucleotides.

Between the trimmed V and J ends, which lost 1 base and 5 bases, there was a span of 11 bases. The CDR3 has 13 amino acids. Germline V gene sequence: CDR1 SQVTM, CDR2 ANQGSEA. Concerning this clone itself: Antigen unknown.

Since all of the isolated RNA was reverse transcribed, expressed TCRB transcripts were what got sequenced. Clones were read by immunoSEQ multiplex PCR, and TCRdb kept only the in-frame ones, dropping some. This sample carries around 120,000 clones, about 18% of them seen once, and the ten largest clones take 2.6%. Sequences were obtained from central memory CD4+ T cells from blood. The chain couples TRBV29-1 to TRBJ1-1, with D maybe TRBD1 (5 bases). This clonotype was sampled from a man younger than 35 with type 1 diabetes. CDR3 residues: CSVEGQEGTEAFF. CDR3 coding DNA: TGCAGCGTTGAAGGGCAGGAGGGGACTGAAGCTTTCTTT.